This T cell receptor beta chain is from a study of T cell responses to AZD1222 COVID-19 vaccine. Generated by immunoSEQ multiplex PCR, the TCRdb table keeps only in-frame clones and is missing some. Here the sample spans some 100,000 clones, about 88% being singletons. The CDR3 length is 17 residues. Germline-derived CDR1 and CDR2 are LGHNA and YSLEER. Trimming stripped 1 base from V and 7 bases from J, with 17 bases between. This chain uses TRBV4-3 with TRBJ1-6, with TRBD1 as a possible D gene (6 bases). The source is an adult in good health. This specimen consisted of peripheral blood, obtained on day 0 of AZD1222 vaccination. CDR3 loop: CASSQAGGADVNSPLHF. The CDR3 nucleotides are TGCGCCAGCAGCCAAGCGGGGGGGGCAGACGTGAATTCACCCCTCCACTTT.